This is a list of T cell receptor beta chains from one sample in a study of T-cell reconstitution after alpha-beta-depleted transplantation in children. One entry per CDR3 protein results from TCRdb running MiXCR on the PCR reads. There are some 490,000 distinct CDR3 sequences in the sample; 9.5% to 15% occur only once, and around 6% lies in the top ten. The specimen was PBMCs from the stem cell graft donor, collected from the stem cell graft. The receptor source for this set is a human donor who donated a stem cell graft to a child with combined immunodeficiency. CDR3s include the opening cysteine and the closing phenylalanine or tryptophan. Part of the rows lack a size; the others show once, few, many or a class for expanded clones.

clone_size	v_call	j_call	cdr3_aa
-	TRBV21-1	TRBJ2-7	CASSREDLFLGRLSSYEQYF
-	TRBV3-1	TRBJ2-3	CASSQLAGGPAPTDTQYF
-	TRBV20-1	TRBJ2-7	CSASTGTPYEQYF
many	TRBV20-1	TRBJ2-7	CSARDRSGTSPYEQYF
few	TRBV20-1	TRBJ2-1	CSASSGGRVWNEQFF
many	TRBV7-3	TRBJ1-1	CASSLFLSTGLSTEAFF
-	TRBV12-3/TRBV12-4	TRBJ1-6	CASRSGTGGNSPLHF
-	TRBV19	TRBJ2-1	CASSPGTGGAGFHNEQFF
many	TRBV4-3	TRBJ2-5	CASSLTTMPTETQYF
many	TRBV12-3/TRBV12-4	TRBJ2-5	CASSSGTGSKVGETQYF
-	TRBV12-3/TRBV12-4	TRBJ2-5	CASTQLGGGTQYF
-	TRBV20-1	TRBJ2-3	CSARRRTHRADTQYF
-	TRBV12-3/TRBV12-4	TRBJ2-3	CASSLARTSGIGDTQYF
many	TRBV28	TRBJ2-5	CASKAPQETQYF
few	TRBV20-1	TRBJ2-1	CSARDSKRGNNEQFF
many	TRBV4-2	TRBJ1-1	CASSQVRGNTEAFF
-	TRBV6-2/TRBV6-3	TRBJ2-7	CASSIWNRVSYEQYF
-	TRBV6-5	TRBJ2-7	CASSYGPVGAHYEQYF
-	TRBV12-3/TRBV12-4	TRBJ2-1	CASSPTLYEQFF
few	TRBV12-3/TRBV12-4	TRBJ2-5	CASSAWTEEETQYF
-	TRBV12-3/TRBV12-4	TRBJ2-2	CASSLNPGLAGGRGNTGELFF
-	TRBV6-2/TRBV6-3	TRBJ2-1	CASSYATLGPWGEQFF
-	TRBV7-7	TRBJ2-5	CASSYVRGTQETQYF
-	TRBV27	TRBJ2-7	CASGAGGPYEQYF
many	TRBV28	TRBJ1-4	CASSLSSNPNEKLFF
many	TRBV27	TRBJ2-7	CASSFPPPYYEQYF
many	TRBV12-3/TRBV12-4	TRBJ1-6	CASSYGQGGNSPLHF
few	TRBV4-3	TRBJ2-7	CASSQENRDTYEQYF
few	TRBV9	TRBJ2-5	CASSGLDSQETQYF
-	TRBV7-2	TRBJ2-3	CASSLAGTGDWSDTQYF
few	TRBV4-2	TRBJ1-4	CASSHGLQGARSEKLFF
many	TRBV3-1	TRBJ1-5	CASSQEGQPQHF
few	TRBV12-3/TRBV12-4	TRBJ1-2	CASSLGQGLTYGYTF
many	TRBV5-1	TRBJ2-1	CASSWESGGASNEQFF
many	TRBV6-2/TRBV6-3	TRBJ2-7	CASRPRSDYIYEQYF
-	TRBV5-5	TRBJ2-5	CASSYGGGHNQETQYF
many	TRBV29-1	TRBJ2-5	CSVGYGEETQYF
-	TRBV7-8	TRBJ2-3	CASSLVSLAESTDTQYF
few	TRBV12-3/TRBV12-4	TRBJ1-5	CASSLGRHQPQHF
-	TRBV6-2/TRBV6-3	TRBJ1-1	CASTADTEAFF
many	TRBV12-3/TRBV12-4	TRBJ2-2	CASSFGRGSTGELFF
-	TRBV6-2/TRBV6-3	TRBJ2-7	CASSLRDTSYYEQYF
many	TRBV6-2/TRBV6-3	TRBJ2-5	CASSYSTGGRETQYF
-	TRBV11-2	TRBJ2-1	CASSPGLAGGHTYNEQFF
few	TRBV7-8	TRBJ2-2	CASSLLRDYALTGELFF
few	TRBV20-1	TRBJ2-7	CSARQGVRDEQYF
-	TRBV5-5	TRBJ2-7	CATSLASSYEQYF
-	TRBV30	TRBJ2-7	CAWGLGGSYEQYF
few	TRBV29-1	TRBJ2-1	CSVGGLAGGLGYWDEQFF
-	TRBV20-1	TRBJ2-5	CSARDYGGFQETQYF
many	TRBV7-6	TRBJ2-2	CASSLAAYYTGELFF
many	TRBV7-9	TRBJ2-5	CASTRSPRTLYEETQYF